A selection of T cell receptor beta chains follows, all from one sample in a study of blood T cell repertoires in COVID-19. This table comes from immunoSEQ multiplex PCR, and its TCRdb copy is limited to in-frame clones, with some not included. The sample carries 97,000 or so clones, roughly 92% recorded once. The specimen was peripheral blood. These receptors originate from a woman in her 50s with COVID-19, enrolled during active disease. Both conserved end residues are part of each CDR3. A D gene is named only where the DNA matches it firmly. Clone size is not always given. Where it is, it says once, few, many or a class for expanded clones.

v_call	j_call	d_call	clone_size	cdr3_aa	cdr3_nt
TRBV21-1	TRBJ1-3	NA	NA	CASSNSDGRGIPTIYF	TGTGCCAGCAGCAATTCTGATGGCAGGGGAATACCCACCATATATTTT
TRBV3-1/TRBV3-2	TRBJ1-2	TRBD1	NA	CASSQGAGGRVRYGYTF	TGTGCCAGCAGCCAAGGGGCAGGGGGTCGTGTTCGTTATGGCTACACCTTC
TRBV5-6	TRBJ2-7	NA	NA	CASSSRDTPGEQYF	TGTGCCAGCAGCTCCCGGGACACTCCCGGGGAGCAGTACTTC
TRBV4-1	TRBJ1-3	NA	NA	CASSQTEIHSGNTIYF	TGCGCCAGCAGCCAGACAGAAATTCATTCTGGAAACACCATATATTTT
TRBV6-5	TRBJ1-5	TRBD1	NA	CASLDRGSNQPQHF	TGTGCCAGCCTGGACAGGGGGAGCAATCAGCCCCAGCATTTT
TRBV12-3/TRBV12-4	TRBJ1-1	NA	NA	CASRGQSNTEAFF	TGTGCCAGCAGAGGACAGAGTAACACTGAAGCTTTCTTT
TRBV5-5	TRBJ2-3	NA	once	CASSLFPETDTQYF	TGTGCCAGCAGCTTGTTCCCAGAAACAGATACGCAGTATTTT
TRBV10-2	TRBJ2-2	NA	NA	CASSDLSGGELFF	TGCGCCAGCAGTGATTTGTCAGGCGGGGAGCTGTTTTTT
TRBV4-2	TRBJ2-7	NA	few	CASSQVRTQTYEQYF	TGTGCCAGCAGCCAAGTTAGGACACAAACCTACGAGCAGTACTTC
TRBV10-3	TRBJ1-2	NA	NA	CAISAPTDFNGYTF	TGTGCCATCAGTGCCCCGACAGACTTCAATGGCTACACCTTC
TRBV9	TRBJ2-1	NA	NA	CASSVAGGGLYNEQFF	TGTGCCAGCAGCGTAGCTGGCGGGGGCCTTTACAATGAGCAGTTCTTC
TRBV5-1	TRBJ1-6	NA	NA	CASSREGGGYNSPLHF	TGCGCCAGCAGCCGGGAGGGAGGCGGGTATAATTCACCCCTCCACTTT
TRBV28	TRBJ2-5	TRBD2	NA	CASSPGLDAFGGKETQYF	TGTGCCAGCAGTCCGGGACTAGACGCGTTTGGGGGTAAAGAGACCCAGTACTTC
TRBV7-2	TRBJ2-4	NA	NA	CASRETGKNIQYF	TGTGCCAGCCGGGAGACAGGGAAAAACATTCAGTACTTC
TRBV5-1	TRBJ2-2	NA	NA	CASHPWGGSDTGELFF	TGCGCCAGCCACCCATGGGGAGGATCTGACACCGGGGAGCTGTTTTTT
TRBV12-5	TRBJ1-2	NA	NA	CASGLVGRVTNYGYTF	TGTGCTAGTGGTTTGGTAGGCAGGGTGACTAACTATGGCTACACCTTC
TRBV6-1	TRBJ1-3	NA	NA	CASSASQGIEGNTIYF	TGTGCCAGCAGTGCCTCTCAGGGGATTGAGGGAAACACCATATATTTT
TRBV9	TRBJ1-1	NA	few	CASSVARGNKGEDTEAFF	TGTGCCAGCAGCGTAGCGAGGGGTAATAAAGGGGAGGACACTGAAGCTTTCTTT
TRBV5-8	TRBJ1-1	TRBD1	NA	CASPFGDRRNTEAFF	TGTGCCAGCCCTTTTGGGGACAGGAGGAACACTGAAGCTTTCTTT
TRBV28	TRBJ1-1	NA	NA	CASSLGGADTEAFF	TGTGCCAGCAGTTTGGGTGGGGCAGATACTGAAGCTTTCTTT
TRBV6-1	TRBJ1-1	NA	NA	CASSEGGRAFF	TGTGCCAGCAGTGAGGGGGGGCGCGCTTTCTTT
TRBV29-1	TRBJ1-1	TRBD1	once	CSGLDRPNTEAFF	TGCAGCGGGCTGGACAGGCCGAACACTGAAGCTTTCTTT
TRBV5-1	TRBJ1-1	TRBD1	NA	CASTLTGGMGMNTEAFF	TGCGCCAGCACTTTGACAGGGGGAATGGGGATGAACACTGAAGCTTTCTTT
TRBV19	TRBJ1-1	NA	NA	CASSRRGTEAFF	TGTGCCAGTAGTAGACGGGGAACTGAAGCTTTCTTT